The present T cell receptor beta chain was sequenced within a study of early T cells in non-severe SARS-CoV-2 infection. About the study: Chains stayed unpaired after sequencing of bulk RNA from unsorted whole blood.

This clonotype has at least ten counts. Individually, cDNA molecules had unique molecular identifiers attached to them. Via MiXCR, TCRdb re-called the 5' RACE reads, giving one row per CDR3 protein. The sample lists roughly 35,000 distinct CDR3 sequences, 3% to 4% occurring once. The CDR3 contains 15 residues. V was cut by 5 bases and J by 1 base, with 9 bases left in between. Germline values: CDR1 SNHLY, CDR2 FYNNEI. This clonotype was sampled from an adult who was a healthcare worker with PCR-confirmed SARS-CoV-2 infection or an uninfected control (not recorded which). Sequenced sample: whole blood. The V gene is TRBV2, the J gene TRBJ2-6, with D perhaps matching TRBD2 (6 bases). Here the CDR3 reads CASSRRDSGANVLTF. The CDR3 DNA follows: TGTGCCAGCAGTCGGAGGGATTCTGGGGCCAACGTCCTGACTTTC.